This TCR beta chain was obtained from a study of cytomegalovirus exposure and HLA in healthy donors. Overall study findings and caveats: Testing in vitro showed three CMV-associated chains specific for CMV antigens. It was reported that the classifier diagnosed cytomegalovirus status with high specificity and sensitivity in both the original and validation cohorts.

Both 60 Vbeta primers and 13 Jbeta primers went into the PCR. Generated by immunoSEQ multiplex PCR, the TCRdb table keeps only in-frame clones and is missing some. The sample includes tens of thousands of clones, approximately 80% seen only once; the top ten take roughly 8%. As concerns this clone: Its antigen is undetermined.

The CDR3 is 15 amino acids. The germline V gene has CDR1 SGHRS and CDR2 YFSETQ. V gave up 2 bases and J gave up 5 bases; unmatched junction bases: 6. The J gene is TRBJ1-1, the V gene TRBV5-1; 10 nucleotides align to TRBD1. The receptor was derived from a man aged 18 to 30 in good health and CMV-seropositive. The specimen sequenced was PBMCs. The CDR3 coding sequence is TGCGCCAGCAGCTTTACCGGGACAGGGGAAACTGAAGCTTTCTTT. It yields the protein CASSFTGTGETEAFF.